The 14 T cell receptor beta chains reported below all come from one sample, sequenced in a study of blood T cell repertoires in COVID-19. The protocol was immunoSEQ multiplex PCR, while the TCRdb copy is restricted to in-frame clones and leaves out a portion. Of approximately 300,000 clones in the sample, around 82% are singletons; the top ten hold approximately 1.1%. The sample comprised peripheral blood. All receptors derive from a woman between 45 and 65 years old with acute or convalescent COVID-19.

The chain links TRBV7-2 to TRBJ2-3; 12 nucleotides line up with TRBD2. Germline CDR1 SGHTA, CDR2 FQGNSA. The V and J ends lost 2 bases and 2 bases, in that order; junction bases with no gene match: 8. The CDR3 runs to 18 residues. CDR3 sequence (DNA): TGTGCCAGCAGCTTAAGGGTTCTAGCGGGGGGGCCCACAGATACGCAGTATTTT. It translates to CASSLRVLAGGPTDTQYF.

V and J are TRBV5-4 and TRBJ2-3, with TRBD1 identical over 9 bases. The CDR3 consists of 15 residues. The trim removed 4 bases at V and 3 bases at J, leaving 6 bases unmatched. Looked up from germline, CDR1 is SGHNT and CDR2 is YYREEE (reference sequence). The DNA of the CDR3 is TGTGCCAGCAGCAACGCACAGGGGGCGACAGATACGCAGTATTTT. This translates into CASSNAQGATDTQYF.

The chain links TRBV7-2 to TRBJ1-1; maybe TRBD1 (6 bases). The CDR3 is 14 amino acids. Germline CDR1 reads SGHTA; CDR2 reads FQGNSA. The V end lost 3 bases, the J end lost 6 bases, and 14 bases lay between the germline ends. The CDR3 nucleotides are TGTGCCAGCAGCTTCCCTCCACAGGGCCCTGAAGCTTTCTTT. It codes for CASSFPPQGPEAFF.

In this sample, this clone turned up once. V gene TRBV19 combines with J gene TRBJ1-2; 8 bases agree with TRBD1. There are 15 residues in the CDR3. The J segment lost 4 bases and the V segment lost 5 bases, leaving 9 bases of the junction unmatched. Germline V gene data show CDR1 as LNHDA and CDR2 as SQIVND (reference sequence). CDR3 amino acids: CASSRPGQVVYGYTF. The CDR3 nucleotides are TGTGCCAGTAGTCGTCCGGGACAGGTCGTCTATGGCTACACCTTC.

J is TRBJ2-1 and V is TRBV24-1; 9 bases align to TRBD2. CDR3 length: 17 amino acids. CDR1 is KGHDR, CDR2 SFDVKD, per germline. Trimming cost V 3 bases and J 3 bases; bases outside gene matches: 8. CDR3 coding DNA: TGTGCCACCAGTGATCCTGGGGCGGGGGGGAACTACAATGAGCAGTTCTTC. It translates to CATSDPGAGGNYNEQFF.

J is TRBJ1-2 and V is TRBV6-2 or TRBV6-3, with TRBD1 matching 10 bases. Germline V gene sequence: CDR1 MNHEY, CDR2 SVGEGT. This CDR3 spans 15 amino acids. The J segment lost 3 bases and the V segment lost 2 bases, leaving 3 bases of the junction unmatched. The chain's CDR3 is CASSYGTGEHYGYTF. The DNA of the CDR3 is TGTGCCAGCAGTTACGGGACAGGGGAGCACTATGGCTACACCTTC.

The chain has TRBV24-1 and TRBJ1-5; D perhaps matches TRBD1 (5 bases). The CDR3 consists of 16 residues. Germline-derived CDR1 and CDR2 are KGHDR and SFDVKD. Trimming left V 4 bases short and J 0 bases short, with 12 bases between. Here the CDR3 reads CATSEPQDYSNQPQHF. The CDR3 region has the DNA TGTGCCACCAGTGAGCCACAGGACTATAGCAATCAGCCCCAGCATTTT.

The chain recombines TRBV7-2 with TRBJ2-1, with 9 bases matching TRBD2. Germline CDR1 is SGHTA and CDR2 is FQGNSA. V was clipped by 4 bases and J by 5 bases; unmatched bases: 6. CDR3 length equals 15 residues. CDR3 loop: CASSSTSGYNNEQFF. The CDR3 nucleotides read TGTGCCAGCAGCTCGACTAGCGGCTACAACAATGAGCAGTTCTTC.

This clone was detected once. The CDR3 here is CASRTGQGGKLFF. The CDR3 DNA reads as TGTGCCAGCAGAACCGGACAGGGGGGAAAACTGTTTTTT. The chain joins TRBV6-5 to TRBJ1-4, with 10 bases that match TRBD1. This CDR3 region has 13 residues. CDR1 MNHEY and CDR2 SVGAGI come from the germline V gene. V lost 6 bases and J lost 10; bases outside the gene matches: 5.

The rearrangement joins TRBV5-4 to TRBJ1-1, with a tentative D call TRBD1 (6 bases). This CDR3 contains 13 residues. Germline CDR1 and CDR2: SGHNT and YYREEE (reference sequence). The V and J ends lost 7 bases and 4 bases respectively, with 14 bases between them. CDR3 DNA: TGTGCCAGCGCAAACCAAGGGGGCACTGAAGCTTTCTTT. This gives the protein CASANQGGTEAFF.

V is TRBV19 and J is TRBJ2-3, with 11 bases matching TRBD2. This CDR3 is built from 14 residues. With 9 bases clipped from V and 7 bases from J, the junction kept 9 bases outside the gene matches. CDR1 is LNHDA, CDR2 SQIVND, per germline (reference sequence). CDR3 region: CASMNSGGVYTQYF. The CDR3 nucleotides are TGTGCCAGCATGAATAGCGGGGGGGTATATACGCAGTATTTT.

The CDR3 DNA is TGTGCCAGCAGGGGTTATTCCAGGGGCGTAACCTATGGCTACACCTTC. Amino acid sequence: CASRGYSRGVTYGYTF. The genes are TRBV2 and TRBJ1-2; possible D gene TRBD1, 6 bases. CDR1 is SNHLY and CDR2 is FYNNEI in the germline V gene. The CDR3 totals 16 residues. Between the trimmed V and J ends, which lost 6 bases and 4 bases, there was a span of 21 bases.

The genes are TRBV19 and TRBJ2-5; 7 bases agree with TRBD1. V dropped 7 bases and J dropped 7; count of bases not matched to a gene: 9. The CDR3 totals 13 residues. In germline, CDR1 is LNHDA, CDR2 SQIVND (reference sequence). CDR3: CASTRTGDGTQYF. The CDR3, as DNA: TGTGCCAGTACCCGAACAGGGGATGGGACCCAGTACTTC.

The V gene is TRBV18, the J gene TRBJ1-2; TRBD1 might be the D (5 bases). Germline V gene data show CDR1 as KGHSH and CDR2 as LQKENI. This CDR3 has 13 amino acids. V was trimmed by 3 bases and J by 8 bases, leaving 13 bases between them. CDR3 in DNA: TGTGCCAGCTCACCCAGGGAAAACGGCGGCTACACCTTC. It codes for CASSPRENGGYTF. Full variable domain (outside the CDR3, taken from reference TRBV18 and TRBJ1-2): NAGVMQNPRHLVRRRGQEARLRCSPMKGHSHVYWYRQLPEEGLKFMVYLQKENIIDESGMPKERFSAEFPKEGPSILRIQQVVRGDSAAYFCASSPRENGGYTFGSGTRLTVV.